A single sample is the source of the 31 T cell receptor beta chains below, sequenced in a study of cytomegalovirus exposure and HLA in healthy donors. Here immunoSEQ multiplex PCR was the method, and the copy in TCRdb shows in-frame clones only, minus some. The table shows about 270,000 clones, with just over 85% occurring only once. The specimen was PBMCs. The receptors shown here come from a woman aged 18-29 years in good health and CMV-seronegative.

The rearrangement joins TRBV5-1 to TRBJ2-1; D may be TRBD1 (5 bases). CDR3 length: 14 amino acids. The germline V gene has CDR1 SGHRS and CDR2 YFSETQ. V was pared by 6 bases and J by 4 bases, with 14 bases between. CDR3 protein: CASTPGAGYNEQFF. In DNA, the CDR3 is TGCGCCAGCACCCCTGGGGCAGGGTACAATGAGCAGTTCTTC.

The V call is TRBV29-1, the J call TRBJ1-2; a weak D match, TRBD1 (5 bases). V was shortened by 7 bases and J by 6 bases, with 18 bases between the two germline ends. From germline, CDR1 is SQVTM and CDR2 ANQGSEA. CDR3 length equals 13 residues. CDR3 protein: CSATGPQQDGYTF. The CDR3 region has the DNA TGCAGCGCCACAGGCCCACAGCAGGATGGCTACACCTTC.

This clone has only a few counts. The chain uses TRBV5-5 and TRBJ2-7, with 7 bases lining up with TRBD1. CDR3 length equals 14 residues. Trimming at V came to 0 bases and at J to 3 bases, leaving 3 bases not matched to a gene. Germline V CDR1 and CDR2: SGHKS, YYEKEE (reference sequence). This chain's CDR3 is CASSLGQGHYEQYF. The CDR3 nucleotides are TGTGCCAGCAGCTTGGGACAGGGACACTACGAGCAGTACTTC.

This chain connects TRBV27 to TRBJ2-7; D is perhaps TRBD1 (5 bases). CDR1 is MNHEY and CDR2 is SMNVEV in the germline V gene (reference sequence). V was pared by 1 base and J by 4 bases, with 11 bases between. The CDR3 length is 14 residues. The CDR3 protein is CASSLFPGRYEQYF. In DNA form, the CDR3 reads TGTGCCAGCAGTTTATTCCCAGGGCGGTACGAGCAGTACTTC.

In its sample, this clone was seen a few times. In DNA, the CDR3 is TGTGCCAGCAGCTGGAAGCGCGACACTGAAGCTTTCTTT. Its translation: CASSWKRDTEAFF. The rearrangement uses TRBV14 and TRBJ1-1; D gene unclear. This CDR3 spans 13 amino acids. Germline V gene data show CDR1 as SGHDN and CDR2 as FVKESK. Trimming cost V 5 bases and J 3 bases, with 10 bases left between them.

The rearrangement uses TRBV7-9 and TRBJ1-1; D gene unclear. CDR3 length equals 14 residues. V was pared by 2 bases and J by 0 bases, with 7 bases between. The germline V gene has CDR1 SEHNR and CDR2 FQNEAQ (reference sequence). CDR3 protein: CASSLSTVNTEAFF. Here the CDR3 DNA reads TGTGCCAGCAGCTTAAGTACAGTGAACACTGAAGCTTTCTTT.

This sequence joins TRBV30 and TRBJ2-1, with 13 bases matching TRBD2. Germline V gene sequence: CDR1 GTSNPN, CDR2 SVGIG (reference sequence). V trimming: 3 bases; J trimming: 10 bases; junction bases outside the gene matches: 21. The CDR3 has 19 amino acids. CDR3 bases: TGTGCCTGGAGCGATCCCCTACTAGTGACTAGCGGGAGGTTGGGGGAGCAGTTCTTC. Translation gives CAWSDPLLVTSGRLGEQFF.

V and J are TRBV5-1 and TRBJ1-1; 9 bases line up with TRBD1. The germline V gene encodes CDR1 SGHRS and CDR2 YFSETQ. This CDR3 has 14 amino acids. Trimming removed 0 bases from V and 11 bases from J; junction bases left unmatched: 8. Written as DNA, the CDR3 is TGCGCCAGCAGCTTGGATACAGGGGGCGGAAGGGCTTTCTTT. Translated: CASSLDTGGGRAFF. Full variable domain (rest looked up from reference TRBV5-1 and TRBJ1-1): KAGVTQTPRYLIKTRGQQVTLSCSPISGHRSVSWYQQTPGQGLQFLFEYFSETQRNKGNFPGRFSGRQFSNSRSEMNVSTLELGDSALYLCASSLDTGGGRAFFGQGTRLTVV.

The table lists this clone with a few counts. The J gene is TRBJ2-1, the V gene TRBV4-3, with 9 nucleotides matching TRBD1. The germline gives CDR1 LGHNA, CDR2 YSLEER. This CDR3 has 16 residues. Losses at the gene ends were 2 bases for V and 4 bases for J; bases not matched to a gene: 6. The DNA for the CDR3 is TGCGCCAGCAGCCAAAAGACAGGGGGAGATTACAATGAGCAGTTCTTC. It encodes CASSQKTGGDYNEQFF.

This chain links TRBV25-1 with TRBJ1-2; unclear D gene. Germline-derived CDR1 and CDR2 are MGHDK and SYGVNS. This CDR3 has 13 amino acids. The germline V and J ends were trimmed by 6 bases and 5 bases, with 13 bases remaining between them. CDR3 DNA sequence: TGTGCCAGCAGAGGACTGAACCTATATGGCTACACCTTC. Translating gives CASRGLNLYGYTF.

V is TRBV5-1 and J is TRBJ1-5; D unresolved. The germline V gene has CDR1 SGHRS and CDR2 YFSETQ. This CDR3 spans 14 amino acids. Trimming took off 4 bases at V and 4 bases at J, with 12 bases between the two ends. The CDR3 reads CASSLDTQNQPQHF. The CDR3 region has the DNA TGCGCCAGCAGCCTTGACACCCAAAATCAGCCCCAGCATTTT. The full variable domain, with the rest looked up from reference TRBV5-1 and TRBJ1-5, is KAGVTQTPRYLIKTRGQQVTLSCSPISGHRSVSWYQQTPGQGLQFLFEYFSETQRNKGNFPGRFSGRQFSNSRSEMNVSTLELGDSALYLCASSLDTQNQPQHFGDGTRLSIL.

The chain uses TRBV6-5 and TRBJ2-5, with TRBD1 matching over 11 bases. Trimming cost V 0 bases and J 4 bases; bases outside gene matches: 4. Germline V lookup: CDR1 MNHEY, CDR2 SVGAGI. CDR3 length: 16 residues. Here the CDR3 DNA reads TGTGCCAGCAGTTACTCCGGGGGACAGGGGGGAGAGACCCAGTACTTC. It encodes CASSYSGGQGGETQYF.

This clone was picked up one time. The CDR3 DNA reads TGTGCCAGCAACGCCACCAGGGGGCAGCAGGATCAGCCCCAGCATTTT. Its translation is CASNATRGQQDQPQHF. V usage is TRBV6-4 and J usage is TRBJ1-5; 8 bases agree with TRBD1. With V trimmed by 7 bases and J by 5 bases, 13 bases remained unmatched. The CDR3 is 16 residues long. CDR1 is MRHNA and CDR2 is SNTAGT in the germline V gene.

CDR3 amino acids: CASTVPSWDRENTEAFF. The CDR3 coding sequence is TGTGCCAGCACCGTACCATCCTGGGACAGGGAAAACACTGAAGCTTTCTTT. J is TRBJ1-1 and V is TRBV25-1, with 9 bases fitting TRBD1. Germline loops: CDR1 MGHDK, CDR2 SYGVNS. V shed 7 bases, J shed 2 bases, and the junction held 14 bases outside the gene matches. This CDR3 is 17 amino acids long.

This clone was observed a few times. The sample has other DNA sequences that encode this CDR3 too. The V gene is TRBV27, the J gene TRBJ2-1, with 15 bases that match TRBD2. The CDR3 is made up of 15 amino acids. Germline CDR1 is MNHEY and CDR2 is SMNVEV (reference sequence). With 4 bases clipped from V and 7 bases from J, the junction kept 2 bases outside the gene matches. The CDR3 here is CASSSGTSGRNEQFF. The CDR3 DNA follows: TGTGCCAGCAGTTCCGGGACTAGCGGGAGGAATGAGCAGTTCTTC.

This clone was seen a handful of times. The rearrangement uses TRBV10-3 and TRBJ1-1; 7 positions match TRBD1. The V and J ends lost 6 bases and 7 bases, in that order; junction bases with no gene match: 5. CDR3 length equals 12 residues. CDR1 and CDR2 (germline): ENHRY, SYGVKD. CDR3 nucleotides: TGTGCCATCAGCTCACAGGGGTATGAAGCTTTCTTT. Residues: CAISSQGYEAFF.

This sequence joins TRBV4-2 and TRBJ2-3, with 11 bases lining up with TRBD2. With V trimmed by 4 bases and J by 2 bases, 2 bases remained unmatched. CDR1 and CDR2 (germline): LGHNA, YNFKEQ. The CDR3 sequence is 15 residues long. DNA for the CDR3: TGTGCCAGCAGCCCGGGACTAGCGGACACAGATACGCAGTATTTT. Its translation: CASSPGLADTDTQYF.

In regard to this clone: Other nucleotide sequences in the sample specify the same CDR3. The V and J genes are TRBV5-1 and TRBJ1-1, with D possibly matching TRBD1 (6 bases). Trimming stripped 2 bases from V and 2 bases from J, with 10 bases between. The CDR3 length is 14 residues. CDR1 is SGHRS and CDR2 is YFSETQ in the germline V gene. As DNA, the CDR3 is TGCGCCAGCAGCTTACGTGGGGGCAACACTGAAGCTTTCTTT. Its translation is CASSLRGGNTEAFF.

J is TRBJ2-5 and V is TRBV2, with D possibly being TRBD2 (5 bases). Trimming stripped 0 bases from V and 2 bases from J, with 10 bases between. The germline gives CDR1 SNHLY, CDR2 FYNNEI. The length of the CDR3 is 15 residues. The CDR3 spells CASSEAGDPQETQYF. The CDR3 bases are TGTGCCAGCAGTGAAGCGGGAGATCCTCAAGAGACCCAGTACTTC.

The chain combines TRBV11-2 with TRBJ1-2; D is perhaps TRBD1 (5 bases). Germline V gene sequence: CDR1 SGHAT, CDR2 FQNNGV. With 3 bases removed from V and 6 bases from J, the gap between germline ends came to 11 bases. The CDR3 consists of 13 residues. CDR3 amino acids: CASSFQGHNGYTF. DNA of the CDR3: TGTGCCAGCAGCTTCCAGGGTCACAATGGCTACACCTTC.

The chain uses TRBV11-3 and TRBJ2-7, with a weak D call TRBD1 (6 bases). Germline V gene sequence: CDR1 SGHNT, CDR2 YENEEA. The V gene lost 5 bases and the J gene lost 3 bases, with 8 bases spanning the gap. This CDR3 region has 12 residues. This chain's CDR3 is CASSTGFYEQYF. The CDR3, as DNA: TGTGCCAGCAGCACAGGGTTCTACGAGCAGTACTTC.

Written as DNA, the CDR3 is TGTGCCAGTTACAGGGGGTTAGGCACAGATACGCAGTATTTT. Its translation: CASYRGLGTDTQYF. The gene calls are TRBV2 and TRBJ2-3; 8 bases fit TRBD1. Trimming at V came to 9 bases and at J to 1 base, leaving 6 bases not matched to a gene. Looked up from germline, CDR1 is SNHLY and CDR2 is FYNNEI. This CDR3 is built from 14 residues.

The CDR3 here is CASSFRVRGDGYTF. The CDR3 DNA reads TGTGCCAGCAGCTTTAGGGTACGGGGGGATGGCTACACCTTC. This chain joins TRBV7-2 and TRBJ1-2, with D perhaps TRBD1 (5 bases). Deletions cut 3 bases from V and 6 bases from J, with 14 bases between. The CDR3 is 14 amino acids. Germline-derived CDR1 and CDR2 are SGHTA and FQGNSA. Based on the CDR3 plus reference TRBV7-2 and TRBJ1-2, the full variable domain is GAGVSQSPSNKVTEKGKDVELRCDPISGHTALYWYRQSLGQGLEFLIYFQGNSAPDKSGLPSDRFSAERTGGSVSTLTIQRTQQEDSAVYLCASSFRVRGDGYTFGSGTRLTVV.

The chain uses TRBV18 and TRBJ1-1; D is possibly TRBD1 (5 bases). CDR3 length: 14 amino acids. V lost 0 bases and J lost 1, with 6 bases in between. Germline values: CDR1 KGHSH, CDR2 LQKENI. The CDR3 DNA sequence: TGTGCCAGCTCACCACCGGGGCGGAACACTGAAGCTTTCTTT. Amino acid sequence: CASSPPGRNTEAFF.

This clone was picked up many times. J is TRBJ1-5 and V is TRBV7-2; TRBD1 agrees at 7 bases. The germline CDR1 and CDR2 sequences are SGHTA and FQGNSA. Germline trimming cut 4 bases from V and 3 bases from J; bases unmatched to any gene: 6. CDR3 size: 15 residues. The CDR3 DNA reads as TGTGCCAGCAGCTCAACAGGGGACCACAATCAGCCCCAGCATTTT. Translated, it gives CASSSTGDHNQPQHF.

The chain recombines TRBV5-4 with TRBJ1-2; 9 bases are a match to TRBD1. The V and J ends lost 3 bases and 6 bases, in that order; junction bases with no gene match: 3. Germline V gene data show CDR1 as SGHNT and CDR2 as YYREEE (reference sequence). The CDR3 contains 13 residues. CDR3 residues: CASSSQGADGYTF. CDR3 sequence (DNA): TGTGCCAGCAGCTCACAGGGGGCGGATGGCTACACCTTC.

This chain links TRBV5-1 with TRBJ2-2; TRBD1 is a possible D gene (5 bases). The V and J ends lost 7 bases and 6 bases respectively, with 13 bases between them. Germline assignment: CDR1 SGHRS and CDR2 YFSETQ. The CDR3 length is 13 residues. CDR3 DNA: TGCGCCAGCGAAGACAGCCGACCCGGGGAGCTGTTTTTT. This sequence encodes CASEDSRPGELFF.

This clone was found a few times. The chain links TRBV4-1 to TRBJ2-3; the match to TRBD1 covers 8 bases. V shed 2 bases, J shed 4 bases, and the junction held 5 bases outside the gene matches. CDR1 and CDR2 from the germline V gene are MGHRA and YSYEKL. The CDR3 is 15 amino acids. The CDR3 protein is CASSQTTGVADTQYF. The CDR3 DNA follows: TGCGCCAGCAGCCAAACGACAGGGGTAGCAGATACGCAGTATTTT.

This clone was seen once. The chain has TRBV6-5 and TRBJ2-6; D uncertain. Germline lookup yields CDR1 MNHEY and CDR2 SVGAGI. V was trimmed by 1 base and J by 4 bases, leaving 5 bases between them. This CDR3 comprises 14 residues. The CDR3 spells CASSYLEGANVLTF. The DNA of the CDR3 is TGTGCCAGCAGTTACTTAGAGGGGGCCAACGTCCTGACTTTC.

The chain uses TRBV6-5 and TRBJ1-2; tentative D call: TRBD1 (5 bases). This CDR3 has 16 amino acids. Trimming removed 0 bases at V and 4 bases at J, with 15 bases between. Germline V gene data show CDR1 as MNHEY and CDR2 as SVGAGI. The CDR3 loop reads CASSYSTGGEGYGYTF. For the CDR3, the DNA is TGTGCCAGCAGTTACTCGACGGGGGGGGAGGGCTATGGCTACACCTTC.

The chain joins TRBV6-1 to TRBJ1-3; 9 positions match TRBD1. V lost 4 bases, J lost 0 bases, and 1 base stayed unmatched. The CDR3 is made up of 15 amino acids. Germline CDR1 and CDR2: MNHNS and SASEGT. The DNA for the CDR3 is TGTGCCAGCAGTGTGACAGGGGGCTCTGGAAACACCATATATTTT. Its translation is CASSVTGGSGNTIYF.